This T cell receptor (beta chain) is drawn from a study of CD8 T cell repertoires and HIV-1 epitope variants. Study-wide context: Each of Twenty-five Gag and Nef epitope peptides stimulated a separate culture. Controls included no peptide, Ebola AY9 epitope, and a CMV, EBV, flu pool. Tested: three Gag epitope families, Nef HW9 and YT9.

Study observations and caveats: Of some ten antigen-specific beta clonotypes, over 5 appeared to cross-react with escape variants.

Sequencing used immunoSEQ multiplex PCR; TCRdb keeps in-frame clones, though not all of them. The data contain 4,500 to 6,500 clones, 65% to 75% of them singletons. As concerns this clone: What it recognizes is unknown.

The CDR3 consists of 14 residues. The germline V and J ends were trimmed by 10 bases and 0 bases, with 13 bases remaining between them. In germline, CDR1 is MRHNA, CDR2 SNTAGT. The clonotype comes from a male donor with HIV. V gene TRBV6-4 combines with J gene TRBJ1-5; TRBD1 might be the D (5 bases). Sequencing was carried out using cultured CD8+ T cells derived from PBMCs. The CDR3 sequence is CAKGKGHSNQPQHF. CDR3 coding DNA: TGTGCCAAGGGTAAGGGGCATAGCAATCAGCCCCAGCATTTT.